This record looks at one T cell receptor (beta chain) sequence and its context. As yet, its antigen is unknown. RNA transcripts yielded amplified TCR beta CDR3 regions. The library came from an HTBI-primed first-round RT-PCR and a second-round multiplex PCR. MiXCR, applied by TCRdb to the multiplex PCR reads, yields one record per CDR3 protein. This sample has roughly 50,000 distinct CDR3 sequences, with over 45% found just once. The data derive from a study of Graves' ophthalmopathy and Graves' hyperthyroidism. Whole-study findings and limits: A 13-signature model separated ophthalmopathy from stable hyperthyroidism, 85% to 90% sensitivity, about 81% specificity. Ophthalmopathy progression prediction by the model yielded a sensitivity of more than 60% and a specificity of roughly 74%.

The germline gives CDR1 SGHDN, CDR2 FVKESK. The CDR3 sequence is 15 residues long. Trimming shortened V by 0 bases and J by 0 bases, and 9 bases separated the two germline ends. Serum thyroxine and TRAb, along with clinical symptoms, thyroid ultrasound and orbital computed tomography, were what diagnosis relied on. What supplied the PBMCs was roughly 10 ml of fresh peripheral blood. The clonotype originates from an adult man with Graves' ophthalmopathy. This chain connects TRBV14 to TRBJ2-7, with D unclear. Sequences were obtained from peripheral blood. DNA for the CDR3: TGTGCCAGCAGCCAAGATAGACAAAGCTCCTACGAGCAGTACTTC. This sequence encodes CASSQDRQSSYEQYF.